This passage covers 27 T cell receptor beta chains from one sample sequenced in a study of blood T cell repertoires in COVID-19. Sequencing used immunoSEQ multiplex PCR; TCRdb keeps in-frame clones, though not all of them. The table has around 150,000 clones, 80% to 90% seen once; the top ten hold approximately 8%. Sequenced: peripheral blood. These receptors all stem from a man in his 60s with acute or convalescent COVID-19.

This chain connects TRBV10-3 to TRBJ2-5, with 8 bases lining up with TRBD2. Germline V gene lookup returns CDR1 ENHRY and CDR2 SYGVKD. Unmatched junction bases numbered 7, after V lost 8 bases and J lost 5 bases. The CDR3 has 13 amino acids. The CDR3 bases are TGTGCCATCCGAGCGGGAGCTGAGGAGACCCAGTACTTC. This encodes CAIRAGAEETQYF.

The chain employs TRBV3-1 (or the pseudogene TRBV3-2) and TRBJ1-5; D call uncertain. Looked up from germline, CDR1 is LGHDT and CDR2 is YNNKEL (reference sequence). The CDR3 contains 14 residues. V was trimmed by 3 bases and J by 0 bases, leaving 6 bases between them. The chain's CDR3 is CASSHSDSNQPQHF. The DNA for the CDR3 is TGTGCCAGCAGCCACAGTGATAGCAATCAGCCCCAGCATTTT.

This clone has just a few counts. This sequence joins TRBV6-5 and TRBJ1-2, with TRBD1 identical over 7 bases. Germline lookup yields CDR1 MNHEY and CDR2 SVGAGI. Unmatched junction bases numbered 7, after V lost 6 bases and J lost 3 bases. The CDR3 consists of 14 residues. The CDR3 bases are TGTGCCAGCAGGAGAACAGGGGTCCACTATGGCTACACCTTC. Its protein is CASRRTGVHYGYTF.

The chain joins TRBV11-2 to TRBJ2-5, with TRBD1 identical over 10 bases. The CDR3 totals 17 residues. Germline assignment: CDR1 SGHAT and CDR2 FQNNGV. The V and J ends lost 3 bases and 3 bases, in that order; junction bases with no gene match: 10. The CDR3 loop is CASSFPRDRGWEETQYF. The CDR3 DNA sequence: TGTGCCAGCAGCTTTCCCCGGGACAGGGGATGGGAAGAGACCCAGTACTTC.

V gene TRBV7-6 combines with J gene TRBJ1-6; D may be TRBD1 (6 bases). Trimming cost V 5 bases and J 0 bases, with 20 bases left between them. The CDR3 is 19 amino acids. Germline V gene lookup returns CDR1 SGHVS and CDR2 FNYEAQ. DNA for the CDR3: TGTGCCAGCAGCACCCACAATCGGACAGAAAGCTCCTATAATTCACCCCTCCACTTT. Protein sequence: CASSTHNRTESSYNSPLHF.

The rearrangement links TRBV5-1 to TRBJ1-2; D may be TRBD1 (5 bases). The V end was cut by 7 bases, the J end by 0 bases, with 10 bases between. CDR3 length: 13 amino acids. From germline, CDR1 is SGHRS and CDR2 YFSETQ. CDR3 DNA sequence: TGCGCCAGCGGGCAGGGCCCTAACTATGGCTACACCTTC. Its translation: CASGQGPNYGYTF.

This chain connects TRBV4-1 to TRBJ1-4; D is unclear. The CDR3 sequence is 17 residues long. The germline CDR1 and CDR2 sequences are MGHRA and YSYEKL. V shed 0 bases and J shed 0 bases, with 11 bases lying between them. Written as DNA, the CDR3 is TGCGCCAGCAGCCAAGATGAGGACGGGGCAACTAATGAAAAACTGTTTTTT. It encodes CASSQDEDGATNEKLFF.

This chain uses TRBV5-6 with TRBJ1-2; D uncertain. V lost 4 bases and J 0 bases, leaving 16 bases between the germline ends. This CDR3 contains 16 residues. The germline V gene has CDR1 SGHDT and CDR2 YYEEEE. The CDR3 region is CASSRDEGTANYGYTF. Here the CDR3 DNA reads TGTGCCAGCAGCCGTGACGAGGGTACAGCTAACTATGGCTACACCTTC.

This chain joins TRBV6-6 and TRBJ1-1; D is unresolved. The V and J ends lost 0 bases and 3 bases respectively, with 5 bases between them. The germline CDR1 and CDR2 sequences are MNHNY and SVGAGI (reference sequence). The CDR3 sequence is 13 residues long. This CDR3 is CASSYSLYTEAFF. CDR3 DNA: TGTGCCAGCAGTTACTCTCTGTACACTGAAGCTTTCTTT.

This clone appeared once. The genes are TRBV5-4 and TRBJ1-2; D is uncertain. Germline V CDR1 and CDR2: SGHNT, YYREEE (reference sequence). The CDR3 is 16 amino acids. Trimming left V 2 bases short and J 5 bases short, with 19 bases between. The CDR3 protein is CASSLPHGEGGYGYTF. The DNA for the CDR3 is TGTGCCAGCAGCTTACCTCATGGGGAGGGCGGATATGGCTACACCTTC.

This chain joins TRBV11-3 and TRBJ2-7; the match to TRBD1 covers 11 bases. Per the germline V gene, CDR1 is SGHNT and CDR2 is YENEEA. The length of the CDR3 is 14 residues. Trimming removed 5 bases from V and 3 bases from J; junction bases left unmatched: 3. CDR3 DNA: TGTGCCAGCAGCGTCGGGACAGGGGGCTACGAGCAGTACTTC. Translation gives CASSVGTGGYEQYF.

The chain has TRBV30 and TRBJ2-7; 9 nucleotides match TRBD1. Losses at the gene ends were 4 bases for V and 2 bases for J; bases not matched to a gene: 3. This CDR3 comprises 13 residues. The V gene's germline CDR1 is GTSNPN and CDR2 SVGIG (reference sequence). This CDR3 reads CAWKDRGTYEQYF. CDR3 nucleotides: TGTGCCTGGAAGGACAGGGGAACCTACGAGCAGTACTTC.

The chain couples TRBV11-2 to TRBJ2-3; D unresolved. Trimming took 1 base from V and 2 from J, leaving 10 bases between them. The CDR3 sequence is 15 residues long. Germline V gives CDR1 SGHAT, CDR2 FQNNGV. The chain's CDR3 is CASSLGLEVTDTQYF. The CDR3 nucleotides read TGTGCCAGCAGCTTAGGCCTAGAGGTCACAGATACGCAGTATTTT.

This chain uses TRBV18 with TRBJ2-3; 14 bases fit TRBD2. CDR1 is KGHSH, CDR2 LQKENI, per germline. The CDR3 consists of 16 residues. The ends lost 3 bases at V and 3 bases at J; junction bases unmatched: 2. CDR3 nucleotide sequence: TGTGCCAGCTCACCGGGACTAGCGGGAGCAACAGATACGCAGTATTTT. Protein: CASSPGLAGATDTQYF.

The count of this clone is one. The chain combines TRBV29-1 with TRBJ1-4; D is unresolved. CDR3 length: 13 amino acids. V was shortened by 7 bases and J by 7 bases, with 16 bases between the two germline ends. Germline V gene sequence: CDR1 SQVTM, CDR2 ANQGSEA. The CDR3 loop is CSGTLMGSEKLFF. CDR3 in DNA: TGCAGCGGGACCCTCATGGGGAGTGAAAAACTGTTTTTT.

The CDR3 region is CASSPGVYEQYF. The CDR3 DNA reads TGTGCCAGCAGTCCGGGGGTCTACGAGCAGTACTTC. This chain links TRBV2 with TRBJ2-7, with TRBD2 as a possible D gene (6 bases). Germline assignment: CDR1 SNHLY and CDR2 FYNNEI. The V gene lost 5 bases and the J gene lost 3 bases, with 8 bases spanning the gap. The CDR3 is 12 residues long.

The chain couples TRBV4-1 to TRBJ1-1; D might be TRBD1 (6 bases). Trimming took 3 bases from V and 4 from J, leaving 18 bases between them. CDR1 and CDR2 from the germline V gene are MGHRA and YSYEKL. The CDR3 has 16 residues. The CDR3 sequence is CASSQLGGGQGTEAFF. The DNA of the CDR3 is TGCGCCAGCAGCCAGTTGGGAGGGGGGCAGGGCACTGAAGCTTTCTTT.

The CDR3 region is CAWSAPQTIQPQHF. CDR3 bases: TGTGCCTGGAGTGCCCCCCAGACAATTCAGCCCCAGCATTTT. The V call is TRBV30, the J call TRBJ1-5; D remains unclear. Looked up from germline, CDR1 is GTSNPN and CDR2 is SVGIG (reference sequence). Trimming shortened V by 1 base and J by 6 bases, and 13 bases separated the two germline ends. The CDR3 has 14 amino acids.

The CDR3 loop reads CAASGASGSSSTGELFF. The CDR3 DNA is TGTGCCGCGTCCGGGGCTAGCGGGAGTTCGAGCACCGGGGAGCTGTTTTTT. The rearrangement joins TRBV24-1 to TRBJ2-2, with TRBD2 matching over 10 bases. Germline V lookup: CDR1 KGHDR, CDR2 SFDVKD. The CDR3 contains 17 residues. After removal of 12 bases from V and 4 bases from J, the junction contained 16 bases not matched to a gene.

The chain combines TRBV5-1 with TRBJ1-2; no firm D call. Germline values: CDR1 SGHRS, CDR2 YFSETQ. Trimming removed 4 bases from V and 4 bases from J, with 8 bases in between. The CDR3 contains 12 residues. This CDR3 reads CASSPGFYGYTF. In nucleotides, the CDR3 is TGCGCCAGCAGCCCCGGTTTCTATGGCTACACCTTC.

The chain carries TRBV2 and TRBJ1-5; possibly TRBD1 for D (5 bases). Germline V gives CDR1 SNHLY, CDR2 FYNNEI. The CDR3 runs 17 residues. V lost 1 base and J lost 1, with 14 bases in between. This chain's CDR3 is CASSEGFRAGSNQPQHF. The CDR3 region has the DNA TGTGCCAGCAGTGAAGGGTTCAGGGCTGGAAGCAATCAGCCCCAGCATTTT. Full variable domain (missing parts from reference TRBV2 and TRBJ1-5): EPEVTQTPSHQVTQMGQEVILRCVPISNHLYFYWYRQILGQKVEFLVSFYNNEISEKSEIFDDQFSVERPDGSNFTLKIRSTKLEDSAMYFCASSEGFRAGSNQPQHFGDGTRLSIL.

The chain carries TRBV11-2 and TRBJ1-3; no clear D. Germline CDR1 SGHAT, CDR2 FQNNGV. The CDR3 sequence is 16 residues long. The V and J ends lost 3 bases and 0 bases respectively, with 12 bases between them. Here the CDR3 reads CASSFGPPYSGNTIYF. The CDR3 nucleotides read TGTGCCAGCAGCTTCGGTCCGCCCTACTCTGGAAACACCATATATTTT.

The chain combines TRBV9 with TRBJ2-2, with 12 bases that match TRBD2. CDR3 length: 17 amino acids. J was trimmed by 3 bases and V by 0 bases; bases with no gene match: 3. The V gene's germline CDR1 is SGDLS and CDR2 YYNGEE. The CDR3: CASSVGLAGEYTGELFF. The CDR3 coding sequence is TGTGCCAGCAGCGTAGGACTAGCGGGAGAATACACCGGGGAGCTGTTTTTT.

The chain uses TRBV10-3 and TRBJ2-2; 7 bases align to TRBD1. Trimming removed 10 bases from V and 5 bases from J; junction bases left unmatched: 4. The germline CDR1 and CDR2 sequences are ENHRY and SYGVKD. There are 12 residues in the CDR3. CDR3 residues: CATGTVTGELFF. CDR3 sequence (DNA): TGTGCCACCGGGACAGTTACCGGGGAGCTGTTTTTT.

The rearrangement links TRBV5-4 to TRBJ2-3; no clear D. The germline CDR1 and CDR2 sequences are SGHNT and YYREEE (reference sequence). The V end was cut by 3 bases, the J end by 8 bases, with 7 bases between. The CDR3 totals 11 residues. The CDR3 here is CASSSEATQYF. DNA of the CDR3: TGTGCCAGCAGCTCCGAGGCTACGCAGTATTTT.

This clone was observed a few times. V is TRBV30 and J is TRBJ2-1; D gene unclear. Trimming cost V 1 base and J 0 bases, with 4 bases left between them. The CDR3 has 13 amino acids. Germline assignment: CDR1 GTSNPN and CDR2 SVGIG (reference sequence). The CDR3 region has the DNA TGTGCCTGGAGTGAGAGCTCCTACAATGAGCAGTTCTTC. As protein: CAWSESSYNEQFF.

The chain carries TRBV28 and TRBJ1-6, with D possibly TRBD1 on 6 matching bases. V gave up 6 bases and J gave up 4 bases, with 16 bases separating them. This CDR3 is built from 16 residues. The germline V gene has CDR1 MDHEN and CDR2 SYDVKM. The CDR3 nucleotides are TGTGCCAGCAGCCCCCCCCCTGGACAGTATAATTCACCCCTCCACTTT. This translates into CASSPPPGQYNSPLHF.